The 25 T cell receptor beta chains below come from one sample, sequenced in a study of CD8+ T cells in alopecia areata (dated by TCRdb to the late 2010s). Per the publication, the treatment or condition label means: oral pan-JAK inhibitor, 5-10 mg twice daily. Receptor amplification or capture employed the immunoSEQ multiplex PCR assay. RNA was extracted from all samples and reverse transcribed into cDNA as template for TCR sequencing. In TCRdb, the immuneACCESS table is reduced to in-frame sequences with V and J assigned. These tables do not hold every clone; where another copy was compared, an unresolved V gene accounts for under half, and the others remain unexplained. The sample table records 95,000 to 110,000 clones; more than 75% of these occur just once. The ten largest clones represent around 10% of the sample. This material consisted of CD8+ T cells sorted from blood, taken between weeks 30 and 35, from a patient treated with tofacitinib. The source is a human donor with alopecia areata.

This clone was detected only once. In DNA, the CDR3 is TGTGCCAAGGACGGAGATACGCAGTATTTT. This sequence encodes CAKDGDTQYF. The J gene is TRBJ2-3, the V gene TRBV14; D uncertain. CDR1 is SGHDN and CDR2 is FVKESK in the germline V gene. V lost 10 bases and J lost 5, with 7 bases in between. This CDR3 has 10 amino acids.

The chain links TRBV5-1 to TRBJ2-3; 11 bases map to TRBD2. J gave up 0 bases and V 3 bases, and 9 bases lay outside the gene matches. Germline loops: CDR1 SGHRS, CDR2 YFSETQ. This CDR3 comprises 18 residues. CDR3 in amino acids: CASSSVAGGVISTDTQYF. The CDR3 region has the DNA TGCGCCAGCAGCTCCGTAGCGGGAGGGGTAATTAGCACAGATACGCAGTATTTT.

This clone was picked up a small number of times. The genes are TRBV2 and TRBJ2-5, with D unresolved. The length of the CDR3 is 12 residues. The V end was cut by 4 bases, the J end by 5 bases, with 8 bases between. The germline gives CDR1 SNHLY, CDR2 FYNNEI. The CDR3 DNA is TGTGCCAGCAGTGGGCGTTTGGAGACCCAGTACTTC. This translates into CASSGRLETQYF. Full variable domain (rest looked up from reference TRBV2 and TRBJ2-5): EPEVTQTPSHQVTQMGQEVILRCVPISNHLYFYWYRQILGQKVEFLVSFYNNEISEKSEIFDDQFSVERPDGSNFTLKIRSTKLEDSAMYFCASSGRLETQYFGPGTRLLVL.

V gene TRBV6-5 combines with J gene TRBJ1-1; weak D call: TRBD1 (6 bases). The CDR3 extends over 13 amino acids. Between the trimmed V and J ends, which lost 4 bases and 4 bases, there was a span of 10 bases. The germline CDR1 and CDR2 sequences are MNHEY and SVGAGI. The CDR3 nucleotides are TGTGCCAGCAGTTTGGGGGGCGGCACTGAAGCTTTCTTT. Its translation is CASSLGGGTEAFF.

The CDR3 nucleotides read TGTGCCTGGAGTCTTCCAGGTCTGGTGGCTGAAGCTTTCTTT. It encodes CAWSLPGLVAEAFF. The chain links TRBV30 to TRBJ1-1, with D hard to call. Germline V gives CDR1 GTSNPN, CDR2 SVGIG (reference sequence). The V and J ends lost 2 bases and 6 bases respectively, with 16 bases between them. The CDR3 covers 14 residues.

The chain has TRBV19 and TRBJ1-1; D may be TRBD1 (5 bases). With 5 bases removed from V and 7 bases from J, the gap between germline ends came to 14 bases. CDR1 and CDR2 from the germline V gene are LNHDA and SQIVND (reference sequence). CDR3 length equals 13 residues. CDR3 sequence reads: CASSSGTNYEAFF. The CDR3 DNA reads TGTGCCAGTAGTTCCGGGACTAATTATGAAGCTTTCTTT.

The chain has TRBV14 and TRBJ2-3; the D is unclear. This CDR3 has 14 amino acids. V lost 0 bases, J lost 4 bases, and 8 bases lay in between. CDR1 is SGHDN and CDR2 is FVKESK in the germline V gene. As DNA, the CDR3 is TGTGCCAGCAGCCAAGATCCCGATGCAGATACGCAGTATTTT. This sequence encodes CASSQDPDADTQYF.

The genes are TRBV7-9 and TRBJ2-7, with D perhaps matching TRBD1 (6 bases). CDR3 length equals 16 residues. V was trimmed by 1 base and J by 3 bases, leaving 16 bases between them. Germline CDR1 and CDR2: SEHNR and FQNEAQ (reference sequence). In DNA, the CDR3 is TGTGCCAGCAGCTTAGGGTTGGGGGCGCAGGACTACGAGCAGTACTTC. Amino acid sequence: CASSLGLGAQDYEQYF.

CDR3 bases: TGTGCCAGCAGCCCCGGGGGGATGAACACTGAAGCTTTCTTT. Protein: CASSPGGMNTEAFF. The chain is built from TRBV9 and TRBJ1-1, with a weak D call TRBD1 (5 bases). Germline V gives CDR1 SGDLS, CDR2 YYNGEE. The CDR3 covers 14 residues. The V end was cut by 4 bases, the J end by 0 bases, with 10 bases between. Together with reference TRBV9 and TRBJ1-1, the CDR3 gives the full variable domain: DSGVTQTPKHLITATGQRVTLRCSPRSGDLSVYWYQQSLDQGLQFLIQYYNGEERAKGNILERFSAQQFPDLHSELNLSSLELGDSALYFCASSPGGMNTEAFFGQGTRLTVV.

This clone was observed a few times. The V and J genes are TRBV10-3 and TRBJ2-5; D remains ambiguous. The ends were cut back, 2 bases at V and 3 bases at J, with 10 bases in the middle. The CDR3 covers 14 residues. Germline-derived CDR1 and CDR2 are ENHRY and SYGVKD. Here the CDR3 reads CAISEGRLKETQYF. CDR3 sequence (DNA): TGTGCCATCAGTGAGGGGCGGCTCAAAGAGACCCAGTACTTC.

This chain joins TRBV9 and TRBJ1-1, with a tentative D call TRBD1 (5 bases). The CDR3 totals 13 residues. In germline, CDR1 is SGDLS, CDR2 YYNGEE. The V end was cut by 5 bases, the J end by 5 bases, with 13 bases between. This CDR3 reads CASSKDSRTEAFF. The CDR3 bases are TGTGCCAGCAGTAAAGACAGTCGAACTGAAGCTTTCTTT.

V is TRBV5-6 and J is TRBJ1-1; the D gene is possibly TRBD1 (6 bases). CDR3 length: 12 residues. In germline, CDR1 is SGHDT, CDR2 YYEEEE. Trimming took 1 base from V and 10 from J, leaving 11 bases between them. CDR3 sequence: CASSLLGAGAFF. In nucleotides, the CDR3 is TGTGCCAGCAGCTTGTTGGGGGCTGGAGCTTTCTTT.

A word on this clone: Distinct nucleotide sequences in the sample also encode this CDR3. The rearrangement links TRBV29-1 to TRBJ2-6; 8 bases line up with TRBD1. V lost 5 bases, J lost 3 bases, and 6 bases stayed unmatched. Per the germline V gene, CDR1 is SQVTM and CDR2 is ANQGSEA. This CDR3 region has 15 residues. In nucleotides, the CDR3 is TGCAGCGTTTGGACAGGGTTTGGTGGGGCCAACGTCCTGACTTTC. It translates to CSVWTGFGGANVLTF.

V gene TRBV5-1 combines with J gene TRBJ2-5; the match to TRBD1 covers 7 bases. Germline V gene data show CDR1 as SGHRS and CDR2 as YFSETQ. The CDR3 has 17 amino acids. With V trimmed by 0 bases and J by 2 bases, 10 bases remained unmatched. The CDR3 protein is CASSLGGGQNSQETQYF. CDR3 nucleotide sequence: TGCGCCAGCAGCTTGGGAGGGGGCCAGAATTCTCAAGAGACCCAGTACTTC.

The rearrangement uses TRBV7-9 and TRBJ1-1; tentative D call: TRBD1 (5 bases). The CDR3 runs to 15 residues. Trimming stripped 11 bases from V and 5 bases from J, with 24 bases between. Germline CDR1 is SEHNR and CDR2 is FQNEAQ (reference sequence). CDR3 protein: CASDPGGTGGTEAFF. CDR3 in DNA: TGTGCCTCAGACCCTGGGGGGACCGGTGGGACTGAAGCTTTCTTT.

This clone was seen a single time. The chain recombines TRBV27 with TRBJ2-1; 11 bases are a match to TRBD1. This CDR3 has 14 residues. Losses at the gene ends were 7 bases for V and 9 bases for J; bases not matched to a gene: 8. The germline gives CDR1 MNHEY, CDR2 SMNVEV (reference sequence). This CDR3 reads CASNIGQGAGEQFF. Written as DNA, the CDR3 is TGTGCCAGCAACATCGGACAGGGGGCGGGTGAGCAGTTCTTC.

The rearrangement joins TRBV5-1 to TRBJ1-4; D is undetermined. The germline gives CDR1 SGHRS, CDR2 YFSETQ. This CDR3 has 18 residues. V lost 1 base and J lost 0, with 16 bases in between. The CDR3 protein is CASSLKVAGPATNEKLFF. Here the CDR3 DNA reads TGCGCCAGCAGCTTGAAGGTAGCAGGACCTGCAACTAATGAAAAACTGTTTTTT.

The genes are TRBV7-8 and TRBJ2-3; TRBD2 matches 14 bases. Trimming took 6 bases from V and 6 from J; bases not matched to a gene: 8. There are 16 residues in the CDR3. Per the germline V gene, CDR1 is SGHVS and CDR2 is FQNEAQ. The CDR3 loop reads CASRSGTSGSRDTQYF. CDR3 nucleotides: TGTGCCAGCAGATCGGGGACTAGCGGGAGTAGGGATACGCAGTATTTT. The variable domain in full, completed from reference TRBV7-8 and TRBJ2-3, reads GAGVSQSPRYKVAKRGQDVALRCDPISGHVSLFWYQQALGQGPEFLTYFQNEAQLDKSGLPSDRFFAERPEGSVSTLKIQRTQQEDSAVYLCASRSGTSGSRDTQYFGPGTRLTVL.

The rearrangement uses TRBV6-1 and TRBJ2-4; D not resolved. The CDR3 loop spans 13 amino acids. V lost 3 bases and J lost 4, with 7 bases in between. Germline CDR1 and CDR2: MNHNS and SASEGT. CDR3 nucleotides: TGTGCCAGCAGTGAGGAAATAAAAAACATTCAGTACTTC. Its translation is CASSEEIKNIQYF.

The chain couples TRBV4-1 to TRBJ1-1, with 10 bases identical to TRBD1. The germline V gene encodes CDR1 MGHRA and CDR2 YSYEKL. After removal of 5 bases from V and 3 bases from J, the junction contained 6 bases not matched to a gene. This CDR3 spans 15 amino acids. CDR3: CASSYSGQGDTEAFF. The CDR3 DNA reads TGCGCCAGCAGCTATTCAGGACAGGGGGACACTGAAGCTTTCTTT.

The gene calls are TRBV28 and TRBJ2-5; 7 nucleotides align to TRBD1. With 5 bases clipped from V and 1 base from J, the junction kept 7 bases outside the gene matches. CDR1 and CDR2 from the germline V gene are MDHEN and SYDVKM. The CDR3 is made up of 15 amino acids. Written as DNA, the CDR3 is TGTGCCAGCAGTGTCACAGGGGCTCGCCAAGAGACCCAGTACTTC. Amino acids: CASSVTGARQETQYF. The full variable domain, in which reference TRBV28 and TRBJ2-5 provide the parts outside the CDR3, is DVKVTQSSRYLVKRTGEKVFLECVQDMDHENMFWYRQDPGLGLRLIYFSYDVKMKEKGDIPEGYSVSREKKERFSLILESASTNQTSMYLCASSVTGARQETQYFGPGTRLLVL.

This sequence joins TRBV7-9 and TRBJ2-7; D is perhaps TRBD2 (6 bases). The CDR3 consists of 16 residues. V was pared by 4 bases and J by 10 bases, with 26 bases between. CDR1 is SEHNR, CDR2 FQNEAQ, per germline (reference sequence). The CDR3 spells CASSSSVLGLLVGQYF. CDR3 DNA sequence: TGTGCCAGCAGCTCCTCGGTTCTGGGACTCCTGGTGGGACAGTACTTC.

The chain links TRBV4-1 to TRBJ2-3; the D gene could be TRBD1 or TRBD2 (5 bases each). V was cut by 6 bases and J by 13 bases, with 26 bases left in between. The CDR3 covers 15 residues. CDR1 MGHRA and CDR2 YSYEKL come from the germline V gene. CDR3 in DNA: TGCGCCAGCAGTCAACTTTTAGGGACCACGCGCAACGAGTATTTT. It encodes CASSQLLGTTRNEYF.

This clone was seen a single time. The chain couples TRBV7-8 to TRBJ2-5; no clear D. The J call may be faulty, since TRBJ2-7 better matches the DNA end. Per the germline V gene, CDR1 is SGHVS and CDR2 is FQNEAQ. CDR3 length: 11 residues. The CDR3 spells CASSSRYEQYF. The CDR3 DNA follows: TGTGCCAGCAGCTCTCGGTACGAGCAGTACTTC.

V gene TRBV5-1 combines with J gene TRBJ2-5, with 7 bases aligning to TRBD2. The DNA end is a closer match to TRBJ2-7, so the J assignment may be wrong. The length of the CDR3 is 14 residues. The germline gives CDR1 SGHRS, CDR2 YFSETQ. The CDR3 nucleotides are TGCGCCAGCAGCACCGGGACTAACTCCTACGAGCAGTACTTC. Translating it yields CASSTGTNSYEQYF.